This T cell receptor beta chain appears in the sequencing data of a study of cytomegalovirus exposure and HLA in healthy donors. Overall study: Membership in the Caucasian-associated ancestry cluster was found for 75% to 85% of about 430 genotyped donors. Regarding the study as a whole: Previous analysis showed most TCR beta V segments were productive about 87% or about 30% of the time. What a later analysis reportedly showed was that an Asian-associated ancestry cluster had fewer N-insertions than the approximately 670-donor mean. It was reported that the classifier diagnosed cytomegalovirus status with high specificity and sensitivity in both the original and validation cohorts.

The PCR was carried out with 60 Vbeta primers and 13 Jbeta primers. This table comes from immunoSEQ multiplex PCR, and its TCRdb copy is limited to in-frame clones, with some not included. The sample has approximately 110,000 clones, roughly 70% seen once; the top ten hold approximately 10%. CDR3 size: 14 residues. V shed 3 bases and J shed 6 bases, with 12 bases lying between them. In germline, CDR1 is MNHEY, CDR2 SMNVEV (reference sequence). On this clone itself: Antigen specificity is unknown.

The genes are TRBV27 and TRBJ2-1, with D possibly TRBD1 on 5 matching bases. The clonotype originates from a man aged 40-55 years in good health and CMV-seropositive. Sample: PBMCs. The CDR3 sequence is CASSFWGRGNEQFF. For the CDR3, the DNA is TGTGCCAGCAGTTTCTGGGGAAGGGGCAATGAGCAGTTCTTC.